What follows are 21 T cell receptor beta chains derived from one specimen sequenced in a study of healthy donors' naive CD4 and CD8 T cells. Starting from about 0.55 ug of total RNA, TCR libraries were made with linear amplification. Using its own MiXCR run on the reads, TCRdb lists one record per CDR3 protein. The sample gives around 180,000 distinct CDR3 sequences, around 74% of which show up once; 2% to 2.5% is in the top ten. The sequenced sample consisted of naive CD4+ and CD8+ T cells sorted from blood, pooled from several donors. The receptors stem from a pool of human donors in good health; the sample pools cells from several healthy donors.

This clonotype was recorded only once. The chain recombines TRBV5-1 with TRBJ2-1; 9 bases agree with TRBD1. This CDR3 comprises 17 residues. Germline CDR1 reads SGHRS; CDR2 reads YFSETQ. The V and J ends lost 3 bases and 3 bases, in that order; junction bases with no gene match: 10. As DNA, the CDR3 is TGCGCCAGCAGCTCCCCGGGGACAGGGAAAATCTACAATGAGCAGTTCTTC. This sequence encodes CASSSPGTGKIYNEQFF.

This sequence joins TRBV5-4 and TRBJ2-5; TRBD1 aligns across 10 bases. Germline CDR1 is SGHNT and CDR2 is YYREEE (reference sequence). CDR3 size: 14 residues. Trimming took 2 bases from V and 4 from J; bases not matched to a gene: 2. Here the CDR3 DNA reads TGTGCCAGCAGCTTAGACAGGGGGCGAGAGACCCAGTACTTC. It is translated as CASSLDRGRETQYF.

This rearrangement joins TRBV27 to TRBJ1-2, with D hard to call. The CDR3 covers 14 residues. Germline lookup yields CDR1 MNHEY and CDR2 SMNVEV (reference sequence). V was pared by 2 bases and J by 3 bases, with 10 bases between. CDR3 protein: CASSLRRADYGYTF. CDR3 coding DNA: TGTGCCAGCAGTTTAAGGAGGGCGGACTATGGCTACACCTTC.

The chain joins TRBV10-3 to TRBJ2-7; 9 nucleotides match TRBD2. After removal of 0 bases from V and 4 bases from J, the junction contained 1 base not matched to a gene. There are 14 residues in the CDR3. Germline V CDR1 and CDR2: ENHRY, SYGVKD. Here the CDR3 reads CAISESLAGYEQYF. The CDR3 DNA reads TGTGCCATCAGTGAGTCCCTAGCGGGGTACGAGCAGTACTTC.

The chain carries TRBV5-1 and TRBJ1-6; no clear D gene. V was trimmed by 2 bases and J by 9 bases, leaving 15 bases between them. Germline V CDR1 and CDR2: SGHRS, YFSETQ. This CDR3 region has 15 residues. CDR3 loop: CASSLETTGSSPLHF. The CDR3 DNA follows: TGCGCCAGCAGCTTAGAGACCACCGGCAGTTCACCCCTCCACTTT. Based on the CDR3 plus reference TRBV5-1 and TRBJ1-6, the full variable domain is KAGVTQTPRYLIKTRGQQVTLSCSPISGHRSVSWYQQTPGQGLQFLFEYFSETQRNKGNFPGRFSGRQFSNSRSEMNVSTLELGDSALYLCASSLETTGSSPLHFGNGTRLTVT.

The rearrangement uses TRBV6-5 and TRBJ1-2, with TRBD1 matching 7 bases. Unmatched junction bases numbered 8, after V lost 10 bases and J lost 0 bases. The CDR3 sequence is 14 residues long. Germline CDR1 and CDR2: MNHEY and SVGAGI. The CDR3 loop reads CATRRQGSNYGYTF. The CDR3 nucleotides are TGTGCCACACGGAGACAGGGATCTAACTATGGCTACACCTTC.

The chain combines TRBV6-2 or TRBV6-3 with TRBJ1-5; no definite D call. Germline CDR1 reads MNHEY; CDR2 reads SVGEGT. With 7 bases removed from V and 7 bases from J, the gap between germline ends came to 14 bases. This CDR3 spans 13 amino acids. The CDR3 nucleotides are TGTGCCAGCATGTCGTCTGGCGCGCAGCCCCAGCATTTT. Translation gives CASMSSGAQPQHF.

This clonotype was seen more than once but under ten times. This chain joins TRBV6-5 and TRBJ2-1, with 15 bases aligning to TRBD2. The CDR3 has 20 amino acids. The germline CDR1 and CDR2 sequences are MNHEY and SVGAGI. V shed 9 bases, J shed 1 base, and the junction held 16 bases outside the gene matches. The DNA for the CDR3 is TGTGCCAGTAGCCCAGCACCGGGACTAGCGGGAGGAGGATCCTACAATGAGCAGTTCTTC. Protein sequence: CASSPAPGLAGGGSYNEQFF.

This clonotype turned up a few times. The junction and the germline gene differ at one end; a read error may be behind it. The rearrangement links TRBV4-3 to TRBJ2-7, with D possibly matching TRBD1 (6 bases). Germline V gene data show CDR1 as LGHNA and CDR2 as YSLEER. The length of the CDR3 is 13 residues. In DNA form, the CDR3 reads TGCGCCAGCAGCCATCGGACAGCCTATGAGCAGTACTTC. Encoded protein: CASSHRTAYEQYF.

This sequence joins TRBV13 and TRBJ2-7, with D perhaps assigned TRBD1 or TRBD2 (5 bases each). The CDR3 runs to 14 residues. Germline values: CDR1 PRHDT, CDR2 FYEKMQ (reference sequence). V lost 5 bases to trimming and J lost 6 bases, with 17 bases between them. The DNA for the CDR3 is TGTGCCAGCAGCCCCGGGGCTGCCTGGGGCGAGCAGTACTTC. Translated, it gives CASSPGAAWGEQYF. Drawing the rest from reference TRBV13 and TRBJ2-7, the complete variable domain is AAGVIQSPRHLIKEKRETATLKCYPIPRHDTVYWYQQGPGQDPQFLISFYEKMQSDKGSIPDRFSAQQFSDYHSELNMSSLELGDSALYFCASSPGAAWGEQYFGPGTRLTVT.

The V and J genes are TRBV30 and TRBJ2-1; TRBD2 matches 10 bases. The germline CDR1 and CDR2 sequences are GTSNPN and SVGIG (reference sequence). The CDR3 is 15 residues long. Unmatched junction bases numbered 3, after V lost 1 base and J lost 3 bases. The CDR3 DNA is TGTGCCTGGAGTGACCCTAGCGGGGGCTACAATGAGCAGTTCTTC. Residues: CAWSDPSGGYNEQFF.

Concerning this clonotype: The junction and the germline gene differ at one end; a read error may be behind it. The rearrangement joins TRBV11-2 to TRBJ2-3; tentative D call: TRBD1 (5 bases). The germline V gene has CDR1 SGHAT and CDR2 FQNNGV. The CDR3 sequence is 15 residues long. CDR3 loop: CVSSLGVRPTDTQYF. CDR3 nucleotide sequence: TGTGTCAGCAGCTTAGGGGTTCGCCCGACAGATACGCAGTATTTT.

The table lists this clonotype with a count of one. The chain recombines TRBV29-1 with TRBJ2-4; D is possibly TRBD2 (6 bases). The V and J ends lost 2 bases and 8 bases respectively, with 10 bases between them. CDR3 length: 12 amino acids. CDR1 SQVTM and CDR2 ANQGSEA come from the germline V gene. This CDR3 is CSVETGGDIQYF. DNA for the CDR3: TGCAGCGTTGAAACCGGGGGTGACATTCAGTACTTC.

The rearrangement joins TRBV20-1 to TRBJ2-7; D gene unclear. Trimming stripped 3 bases from V and 3 bases from J, with 6 bases between. CDR1 and CDR2 from the germline V gene are DFQATT and SNEGSKA (reference sequence). The CDR3 covers 11 residues. CDR3 sequence: CSASHSYEQYF. CDR3 nucleotide sequence: TGCAGTGCTAGCCACAGCTACGAGCAGTACTTC.

This rearrangement joins TRBV29-1 to TRBJ2-5, with D maybe TRBD2 (6 bases). This CDR3 is 14 amino acids long. Looked up from germline, CDR1 is SQVTM and CDR2 is ANQGSEA. V lost 4 bases and J 4 bases, leaving 16 bases between the germline ends. Here the CDR3 DNA reads TGCAGCGTTGGCCTGCGGAGGGGCCCAGAGACCCAGTACTTC. This codes for CSVGLRRGPETQYF.

This clonotype was detected a few times. J is TRBJ1-1 and V is TRBV29-1; no clear D. This CDR3 comprises 12 residues. V was clipped by 5 bases and J by 3 bases, with 10 bases between them. Germline CDR1 is SQVTM and CDR2 is ANQGSEA. The CDR3 region has the DNA TGCAGCGTTCAAAAGGGAGACACTGAAGCTTTCTTT. It specifies CSVQKGDTEAFF.

The rearrangement uses TRBV14 and TRBJ2-7, with 10 bases aligning to TRBD1. With 3 bases clipped from V and 5 bases from J, the junction kept 7 bases outside the gene matches. The length of the CDR3 is 15 residues. Germline CDR1 and CDR2: SGHDN and FVKESK. The CDR3 nucleotides read TGTGCCAGCAGCCAGCTACGACAGGGGGCTAACGAGCAGTACTTC. Translating gives CASSQLRQGANEQYF.

V usage is TRBV5-6 and J usage is TRBJ2-5; D is undetermined. There are 12 residues in the CDR3. V gave up 2 bases and J gave up 0 bases, with 2 bases separating them. Germline lookup yields CDR1 SGHDT and CDR2 YYEEEE. The CDR3 bases are TGTGCCAGCAGCTTTTACCAAGAGACCCAGTACTTC. Protein sequence: CASSFYQETQYF.

A single count supports this clonotype. A junction end diverges from the germline sequence, so it may reflect a read error. The chain employs TRBV12-3 or TRBV12-4 and TRBJ2-6; D may be TRBD2 (6 bases). The CDR3 loop spans 15 amino acids. The CDR3 sequence is CASSLGGTGANVLTF. The CDR3 DNA reads as TGTGCCAGCAGCTTAGGTGGGACTGGGGCCAACGTCTTGACTTTC.

In its sample, this clonotype was seen a few times. CDR3 protein: CSVVSLSQETQYF. CDR3 in DNA: TGCAGCGTTGTTAGCCTTTCCCAAGAGACCCAGTACTTC. The chain uses TRBV29-1 and TRBJ2-5; D gene uncertain. Germline-derived CDR1 and CDR2 are SQVTM and ANQGSEA. This CDR3 region has 13 residues. V was trimmed by 4 bases and J by 1 base, leaving 10 bases between them. Using reference TRBV29-1 and TRBJ2-5 for the parts outside the CDR3, the full variable domain is SAVISQKPSRDICQRGTSLTIQCQVDSQVTMMFWYRQQPGQSLTLIATANQGSEATYESGFVIDKFPISRPNLTFSTLTVSNMSPEDSSIYLCSVVSLSQETQYFGPGTRLLVL.

This chain's CDR3 is CASSQDYQRDVFF. The CDR3 region has the DNA TGCGCCAGCAGCCAAGACTACCAGCGGGATGTGTTCTTC. The chain uses TRBV4-3 and TRBJ2-1, with TRBD2 matching 7 bases. Germline assignment: CDR1 LGHNA and CDR2 YSLEER. The CDR3 covers 13 residues. The junction had 8 bases not matched to a gene; V was cut back by 0 bases and J by 15 bases.